The T cell receptor beta chain under discussion was sequenced for a study of T cell changes during pregnancy in multiple sclerosis. The table came from immunoSEQ multiplex PCR; TCRdb's copy has only in-frame clones and leaves some out. Of some 97,000 clones in the sample, approximately 94% are singletons; the top ten hold around 1.2%. Sequences were derived from peripheral blood, sampled in the second trimester of pregnancy. The origin of this receptor is a female donor with multiple sclerosis, enrolled in a pregnancy study.

The CDR3 DNA sequence: TGTGCCACCAGCAGAGCTAGGGGGAGCTCGGACGAGCAGTACTTC. Translation: CATSRARGSSDEQYF. The chain has TRBV15 and TRBJ2-7; a weak D match, TRBD1 (6 bases). The length of the CDR3 is 15 residues. The germline V gene has CDR1 LNHNV and CDR2 YYDKDF (reference sequence). V lost 1 base and J lost 5, with 15 bases in between. Full variable domain (rest looked up from reference TRBV15 and TRBJ2-7): DAMVIQNPRYQVTQFGKPVTLSCSQTLNHNVMYWYQQKSSQAPKLLFHYYDKDFNNEADTPDNFQSRRPNTSFCFLDIRSPGLGDTAMYLCATSRARGSSDEQYFGPGTRLTVT.